This T cell receptor beta chain originates from a study of cytomegalovirus exposure and HLA in healthy donors. 13 Jbeta primers and 60 Vbeta primers were used for the PCR. Clones were sequenced by immunoSEQ multiplex PCR, and TCRdb holds only the in-frame ones, with some missing. The table includes 90,000 to 100,000 clones, roughly 79% detected once. In germline, CDR1 is SGHRS, CDR2 YFSETQ. The CDR3 has 19 residues. V was pared by 3 bases and J by 0 bases, with 19 bases between. This clonotype was sampled from a man aged 35-49 years in good health and CMV-seronegative. V usage is TRBV5-1 and J usage is TRBJ2-6; TRBD1 might be the D (5 bases). The sample consisted of PBMCs. The CDR3 reads CASSYQPEDTNSGANVLTF. The CDR3 DNA reads TGCGCCAGCAGCTACCAGCCTGAGGACACCAACTCTGGGGCCAACGTCCTGACTTTC. The variable domain in full, with the rest retrieved from reference TRBV5-1 and TRBJ2-6, is KAGVTQTPRYLIKTRGQQVTLSCSPISGHRSVSWYQQTPGQGLQFLFEYFSETQRNKGNFPGRFSGRQFSNSRSEMNVSTLELGDSALYLCASSYQPEDTNSGANVLTFGAGSRLTVL.